The rows below give T cell receptor beta chains drawn from one sample of a study of glioma-infiltrating T cells after dendritic cell vaccination. Using immunoSEQ multiplex PCR, the repertoire was profiled, and TCRdb retains in-frame clones only, with some absent. The table shows 100,000 to 120,000 clones, with 90% occurring only once. Here the sequenced sample was blood, taken after dendritic cell vaccination. The source is a human donor with glioblastoma. CDR3s include the opening cysteine and the closing phenylalanine or tryptophan. Each record gives: J gene, V gene, D gene, clone size, CDR3 DNA, CDR3 protein. D genes are given only for firm matches. The size of a clone is reported for some rows only, either as once, few or many, or as a class for expanded clones.

j_call: TRBJ2-5; v_call: TRBV30; d_call: TRBD1; clone_size: few; cdr3_nt: TGTGCCTGGAGTCGGACAGGAGCGGTGGGGACCCAGTACTTC; cdr3_aa: CAWSRTGAVGTQYF
j_call: TRBJ1-1; v_call: TRBV11-3; d_call: -; clone_size: -; cdr3_nt: TGTGCCAGCAGCCCCCCGGGACAAATGAACACTGAAGCTTTCTTT; cdr3_aa: CASSPPGQMNTEAFF
j_call: TRBJ1-4; v_call: TRBV30; d_call: -; clone_size: -; cdr3_nt: TGTGCCTGGAGCATGGACGGGAATGGCGAAAAACTGTTTTTT; cdr3_aa: CAWSMDGNGEKLFF
j_call: TRBJ1-6; v_call: TRBV6-1; d_call: TRBD1; clone_size: -; cdr3_nt: TGTGCCAGCAGTGTGAATTCCGGGACAGGGGGTTCACCCCTCCACTTT; cdr3_aa: CASSVNSGTGGSPLHF
j_call: TRBJ2-7; v_call: TRBV5-8; d_call: -; clone_size: -; cdr3_nt: TGTGCCAGCAGCTTGACGGGGTCGGGAGAGCAGTACTTC; cdr3_aa: CASSLTGSGEQYF
j_call: TRBJ2-1; v_call: TRBV6-1; d_call: -; clone_size: -; cdr3_nt: TGTGCCAGCACCCTAAAAGGGGATGAGCAGTTCTTC; cdr3_aa: CASTLKGDEQFF
j_call: TRBJ2-1; v_call: TRBV4-2; d_call: TRBD2; clone_size: once; cdr3_nt: TGTGCCAGCAGCCAAGCACTAGCGGGGGGCGTAGTCGCCTACAATGAGCAGTTCTTC; cdr3_aa: CASSQALAGGVVAYNEQFF
j_call: TRBJ1-1; v_call: TRBV5-6; d_call: -; clone_size: once; cdr3_nt: TGTGCCAGCAGCTACATCGGCGGGGAGTCTGAAGCTTTCTTT; cdr3_aa: CASSYIGGESEAFF
j_call: TRBJ1-1; v_call: TRBV6-6; d_call: -; clone_size: -; cdr3_nt: TGTGCCAGCAGTTCCCAGAACACTGAAGCTTTCTTT; cdr3_aa: CASSSQNTEAFF
j_call: TRBJ2-1; v_call: TRBV4-1; d_call: -; clone_size: -; cdr3_nt: TGCGCCAGCAGCCACCGAACTGAGGATGAGCAGTTCTTC; cdr3_aa: CASSHRTEDEQFF
j_call: TRBJ2-3; v_call: TRBV6-5; d_call: -; clone_size: -; cdr3_nt: TGTGCCAGCAGTTATCGGAGGGCGGGAGATACGCAGTATTTT; cdr3_aa: CASSYRRAGDTQYF
j_call: TRBJ2-1; v_call: TRBV2; d_call: TRBD2; clone_size: -; cdr3_nt: TGTGCCAGCAGAGCCGGGACTAGCGGTTACAATGAGCAGTTCTTC; cdr3_aa: CASRAGTSGYNEQFF
j_call: TRBJ2-5; v_call: TRBV2; d_call: -; clone_size: -; cdr3_nt: TGTGCCAGCAGTGGTAACAGGGAAGAGACCCAGTACTTC; cdr3_aa: CASSGNREETQYF
j_call: TRBJ1-1; v_call: TRBV5-1; d_call: TRBD1; clone_size: -; cdr3_nt: TGCGCCAGCAGCTTCGACAGGGTGAACACTGAAGCTTTCTTT; cdr3_aa: CASSFDRVNTEAFF
j_call: TRBJ2-1; v_call: TRBV4-1; d_call: TRBD2; clone_size: -; cdr3_nt: TGCGCCAGCAGCCAAGATGGGGGGGGGAGTTCCTACAATGAGCAGTTCTTC; cdr3_aa: CASSQDGGGSSYNEQFF
j_call: TRBJ1-2; v_call: TRBV27; d_call: TRBD1; clone_size: -; cdr3_nt: TGTGCCAGCAGCGGACAGGGTCGTGGCTACACCTTC; cdr3_aa: CASSGQGRGYTF
j_call: TRBJ1-5; v_call: TRBV7-2; d_call: -; clone_size: -; cdr3_nt: TGTGCCAGCAGCTTAGAATGGGGGCGGATTCAGCCCCAGCATTTT; cdr3_aa: CASSLEWGRIQPQHF
j_call: TRBJ2-7; v_call: TRBV5-4; d_call: TRBD2; clone_size: -; cdr3_nt: TGTGCCAGCAGTACCAAGCGGGACCCCTACGAGCAGTACTTC; cdr3_aa: CASSTKRDPYEQYF
j_call: TRBJ2-2; v_call: TRBV7-2; d_call: -; clone_size: -; cdr3_nt: TGTGCCAGCAGCCGGGGGTGGACTATTTTGAACACCGGGGAGCTGTTTTTT; cdr3_aa: CASSRGWTILNTGELFF
j_call: TRBJ2-5; v_call: TRBV4-1; d_call: -; clone_size: once; cdr3_nt: TGCGCCAGCAGCCAACTAACCGGGGAGACCCAGTACTTC; cdr3_aa: CASSQLTGETQYF
j_call: TRBJ2-2; v_call: TRBV7-6; d_call: TRBD2; clone_size: once; cdr3_nt: TGTGCCATAACTAGCGGGGGGCCGTCCGGGGAGCTGTTTTTT; cdr3_aa: CAITSGGPSGELFF
j_call: TRBJ1-1; v_call: TRBV25-1; d_call: -; clone_size: -; cdr3_nt: TGTGCCACCGTGGGGGGGTCTGAAGCTTTCTTT; cdr3_aa: CATVGGSEAFF
j_call: TRBJ2-5; v_call: TRBV5-1; d_call: TRBD1; clone_size: -; cdr3_nt: TGCGCCAGCAGCTCCACTTGGACAGGGCTAGAGACCCAGTACTTC; cdr3_aa: CASSSTWTGLETQYF
j_call: TRBJ2-7; v_call: TRBV6-1; d_call: TRBD2; clone_size: few; cdr3_nt: TGTGCCAGCAGTGATTCTAGCGGGGTTCCTTACGAGCAGTACTTC; cdr3_aa: CASSDSSGVPYEQYF
j_call: TRBJ1-2; v_call: TRBV6-6; d_call: -; clone_size: -; cdr3_nt: TGTGCCAGCAGTTACAGGGAGATAAACTATGGCTACACCTTC; cdr3_aa: CASSYREINYGYTF
j_call: TRBJ2-1; v_call: TRBV5-5; d_call: TRBD2; clone_size: once; cdr3_nt: TGTGCCAGCAGCTTGGGACTAGCGCATGACAATGAGCAGTTCTTC; cdr3_aa: CASSLGLAHDNEQFF
j_call: TRBJ1-2; v_call: TRBV2; d_call: TRBD1; clone_size: -; cdr3_nt: TGTGCCAGCATCCTGACAGGGGAGAACTATGGCTACACCTTC; cdr3_aa: CASILTGENYGYTF